This note documents a single T cell receptor beta chain sequence. This sample stems from a study of shared clonotypes between healthy human individuals. Healthy adults negative for HIV, lacking recent acute infections or vaccinations, served as donors. Assay: immunoSEQ multiplex PCR; the TCRdb copy retains only in-frame clones and omits some. The data contain about 2.3 million clones, 85% to 95% of them seen just once; the ten biggest clones take up roughly 0.34%. The TCR comes from a man between 18 and 35 years old in good health. Some clones in this sample may be carry-over from other donors' samples. Material: naive CD4+ T cells from PBMCs. Subset reported: CD45RA+ positively selected.

The DNA for the CDR3 is TGCGCCAGCAGCTTGGCCATTGTTGCGACTAGCGGGAGTGTCGATACGCAGTATTTT. Protein product: CASSLAIVATSGSVDTQYF. The chain joins TRBV5-1 to TRBJ2-3, with 12 bases lining up with TRBD2. CDR1 is SGHRS, CDR2 YFSETQ, per germline. The CDR3 totals 19 residues. The V and J ends lost 0 bases and 6 bases, in that order; junction bases with no gene match: 14.